This T cell receptor beta chain came from a study of neurological immune-mediated disorders. This clonotype was seen repeatedly, ten times or more. This CDR3 is 16 amino acids long. Trimming took 6 bases from V and 7 from J; bases not matched to a gene: 10. Germline-derived CDR1 and CDR2 are MDHEN and SYDVKM. TCRdb recomputed calls from the 5' RACE reads with MiXCR, one row per CDR3 protein. The table lists 20,000 to 25,000 distinct CDR3 sequences, 6.5% to 8% of them singletons. Sequenced input: PBMCs. The TCR was taken from a woman aged 40-49 years in good health. The V call is TRBV28, the J call TRBJ2-2, with TRBD1 matching over 11 bases. In nucleotides, the CDR3 is TGTGCCAGCAGCCTCCTTGGACAGGGGGCGGGCGGGGAGCTGTTTTTT. It yields the protein CASSLLGQGAGGELFF.